This is a list of T cell receptor beta chains from one sample in a study of human T cells and chemical hapten exposure. Each CDR3 protein gets one entry after TCRdb re-called the RACE reads with MiXCR. The sample carries fewer than 150,000 distinct CDR3 sequences, 10% to 15% recorded once. Sequencing used whole blood, obtained in connection with sensitization to the hapten diphenylcyclopropenone (DPC). These receptor sequences come from a woman aged 45-65 years with alopecia areata. Some clones in this sample may be carry-over from other donors' samples. Each CDR3 is given with its conserved first and last residue. The listing skips clone size in some rows; elsewhere it reads once, few, many or a size class.

J gene	clone size	CDR3 length	V gene	CDR3 protein
TRBJ2-5	NA	15	TRBV28	CASSLPGALFETQYF
TRBJ2-5	NA	13	TRBV9	CASSVVVGETQYF
TRBJ1-5	NA	14	TRBV5-1	CASSPGQGVQPQHF
TRBJ2-1	few	16	TRBV19	CASSIYGVGSYNEQFF
TRBJ2-4	NA	13	TRBV28	CASSLRQPGIQYF
TRBJ2-7	many	14	TRBV16	CASSQSLGVNEQYF
TRBJ2-2	NA	13	TRBV20-1	CSASGTYTGELFF
TRBJ2-7	few	15	TRBV3-1	CASSPAPGSSYEQYF
TRBJ2-1	few	12	TRBV14	CASSATGNEQFF
TRBJ2-2	few	15	TRBV4-3	CASSRTGVGTGELFF
TRBJ1-1	NA	16	TRBV7-3	CASSWTGGPMNTEAFF
TRBJ2-5	NA	11	TRBV29-1	CSGMGAETQYF
TRBJ2-1	NA	14	TRBV7-2	CASSLWGQGNEQFF
TRBJ2-7	NA	15	TRBV20-1	CSAPERTSGSYEQYF
TRBJ2-5	many	14	TRBV6-2/TRBV6-3	CASSYTGSSETQYF
TRBJ2-3	few	10	TRBV18	CASSEDTQYF
TRBJ2-5	NA	17	TRBV7-2	CVSSLEGRLSIWETQYF
TRBJ1-3	NA	16	TRBV7-2	CASSLAGGGNGNTIYF
TRBJ2-7	NA	14	TRBV27	CASSLTSGSYEQYF
TRBJ2-7	few	12	TRBV6-6	CASRDTRVEQYF
TRBJ2-1	many	15	TRBV25-1	CASSDWTGGRNEQFF
TRBJ2-5	many	13	TRBV25-1	CASSRDLLETQYF
TRBJ2-5	few	14	TRBV18	CASSPGQLQETQYF
TRBJ2-5	few	11	TRBV7-9	CASGAEETQYF
TRBJ1-2	NA	16	TRBV12-3/TRBV12-4	CASSLWTGQINYGYTF
TRBJ2-7	many	16	TRBV28	CASSQIGGSRLYEQYF
TRBJ2-7	NA	13	TRBV14	CASSQQGPYEQYF
TRBJ2-1	NA	18	TRBV3-2	CASSQGPASGRRSNEQFF
TRBJ2-1	few	12	TRBV11-3	CASGNEGNEQFF
TRBJ1-6	many	18	TRBV12-3/TRBV12-4	CASSLEGPPGLGNSPLHF
TRBJ2-7	NA	13	TRBV18	CASSPYGTSEQYF
TRBJ2-3	NA	13	TRBV7-8	CATEGRGTDTQYF
TRBJ2-1	few	13	TRBV6-1	CASSAPPVHEQFF
TRBJ2-5	NA	15	TRBV29-1	CSVEVLPGQQETQYF
TRBJ2-3	NA	16	TRBV4-1	CASTADRATSTDTQYF
TRBJ2-1	few	14	TRBV3-1	CASRYHGTSNEQFF
TRBJ2-7	NA	13	TRBV5-1	CASSRVGSYEQYF
TRBJ2-7	few	15	TRBV5-1	CASSLEAGLPYEQYF
TRBJ1-6	NA	15	TRBV20-1	CSARRGEAYNSPLHF